This TCR beta chain was recorded in a study of human T cells and chemical hapten exposure. On the study more broadly: TCR yields per sample varied mostly from small pooled library volume differences.

The ends were cut back, 0 bases at V and 0 bases at J, with 15 bases in the middle. Germline V gives CDR1 LGHNA, CDR2 YNFKEQ. The CDR3 is 19 amino acids. The library labeled individual cDNA molecules by adding unique molecular identifiers to them. Original processing methods: Samples ranged from 23,224 to 690,600 TCRs, with a median of approximately 91,000. TCRdb redid the calling of the RACE reads with MiXCR, one entry per CDR3 protein. TCRdb, rather than the study authors, made the V and J calls. The data show 120,000 to 150,000 distinct CDR3 sequences, 10% to 15% seen once. This clonotype was seen many times. Noted time point: patch test 2, 6 weeks after DPC sensitization. Regarding treatment: therapeutic diphenylcyclopropenone sensitization with weekly scalp DPC.

Sample: whole blood, taken in connection with sensitization to the hapten diphenylcyclopropenone (DPC). The origin of this receptor is a woman between 50 and 59 years old with alopecia areata. Some clones in this sample may be carry-over from other donors' samples. The genes are TRBV4-2 and TRBJ1-6; no firm D call. The CDR3 sequence: CASSQDFETLGSYNSPLHF. The CDR3 DNA reads as TGTGCCAGCAGCCAAGATTTTGAGACGTTGGGCTCCTATAATTCACCCCTCCACTTT.